The rows below give T cell receptor beta chains drawn from one sample of a study of T cells in localized non-small cell lung cancer. The protocol was immunoSEQ multiplex PCR, while the TCRdb copy is restricted to in-frame clones and leaves out a portion. The data show around 79,000 clones, around 80% seen once. The sample consisted of PBMCs, taken before any cancer treatment. The receptors originated from a man between 40 and 69 years old with stage II squamous cell lung carcinoma. The conserved cysteine and the conserved F or W are not part of the CDR3 here.

v_gene: TRBV5-8; CDR3aa: ASRTYDHTDTQY
v_gene: TRBV5-4; CDR3aa: ASSLYNEQF
v_gene: TRBV4-1; CDR3aa: ASSHLFPGQGNQPQH
v_gene: TRBV6-6; CDR3aa: ASKEQGVVNTEAF
v_gene: TRBV5-6; CDR3aa: ASRRGTGAYNEQF
v_gene: TRBV6-6; CDR3aa: ASANSAGEQY
v_gene: TRBV5-1; CDR3aa: ASSQDTISNQPQH
v_gene: TRBV28; CDR3aa: ASGTRFGYT
v_gene: TRBV7-9; CDR3aa: ASSRTGREQY
v_gene: TRBV29-1; CDR3aa: SGREPKGQGDEQF